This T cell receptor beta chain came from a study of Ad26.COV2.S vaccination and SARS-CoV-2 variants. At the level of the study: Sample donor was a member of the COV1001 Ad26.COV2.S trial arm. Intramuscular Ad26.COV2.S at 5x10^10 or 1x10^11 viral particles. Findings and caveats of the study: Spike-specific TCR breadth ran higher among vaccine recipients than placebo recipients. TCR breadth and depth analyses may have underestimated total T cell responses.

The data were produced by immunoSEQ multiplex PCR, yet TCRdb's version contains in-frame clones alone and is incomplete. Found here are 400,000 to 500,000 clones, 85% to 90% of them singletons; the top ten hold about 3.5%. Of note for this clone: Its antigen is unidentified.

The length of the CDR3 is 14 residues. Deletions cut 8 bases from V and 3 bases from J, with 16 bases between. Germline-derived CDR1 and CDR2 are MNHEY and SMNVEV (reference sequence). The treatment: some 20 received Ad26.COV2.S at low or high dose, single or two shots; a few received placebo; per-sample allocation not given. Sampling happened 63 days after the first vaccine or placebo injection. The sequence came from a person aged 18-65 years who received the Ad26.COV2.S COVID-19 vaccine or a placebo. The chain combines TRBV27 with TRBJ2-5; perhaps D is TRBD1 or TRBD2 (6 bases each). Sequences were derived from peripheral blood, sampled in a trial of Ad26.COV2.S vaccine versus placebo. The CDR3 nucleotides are TGTGCCAGCCATGGGGGCGGGGCCGAAGAGACCCAGTACTTC. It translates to CASHGGGAEETQYF.